This TCR beta chain appears in the sequencing data of a study of glioma-infiltrating T cells after dendritic cell vaccination. Broader study findings: Few patients contributed both blood and tumor specimens.

Input was 1.5 to 2.5 ug genomic DNA, or all available if less. The data were produced by immunoSEQ multiplex PCR, yet TCRdb's version contains in-frame clones alone and is incomplete. The sample includes 49,000 or so clones, roughly 87% seen only once; the top ten take around 10%. Only patients with spare fresh-frozen tumor and over two years of follow-up were included. Germline CDR1 and CDR2: LNHDA and SQIVND (reference sequence). The CDR3 totals 18 residues. Trimming cost V 5 bases and J 7 bases; bases outside gene matches: 20. Comments on this clone: The antigen remains unidentified.

This receptor was obtained from a human donor with glioblastoma. Sequenced material: blood, taken before dendritic cell vaccination. V is TRBV19 and J is TRBJ1-1, with TRBD1 matching 9 bases. This CDR3 is CASSRDSGTGWEIREAFF. CDR3 coding DNA: TGTGCCAGTAGTCGCGACTCCGGGACAGGGTGGGAAATTCGTGAAGCTTTCTTT.